This T cell receptor beta chain was recovered during a study of cytomegalovirus exposure and HLA in healthy donors. Study-wide background: Earlier sequencing of 150 million to 200 million T cells yielded roughly 100 million unique TCR beta sequences.

Use of 60 Vbeta and 13 Jbeta primers characterized the PCR. TCRdb keeps only in-frame clones here, not all; method: immunoSEQ multiplex PCR. The sample carries 140,000 or so clones, under 70% recorded once. The CDR3 extends over 14 amino acids. V lost 3 bases, J lost 3 bases, and 10 bases lay in between. Germline CDR1 and CDR2: LNHDA and SQIVND (reference sequence). Sequencing was performed on PBMCs. The sequence was obtained from a woman between 55 and 75 years old in good health and CMV-seronegative. The rearrangement joins TRBV19 to TRBJ2-3; weak D call: TRBD2 (6 bases). The chain's CDR3 is CASSISGGTDTQYF. The CDR3 DNA is TGTGCCAGTAGTATTTCCGGGGGAACAGATACGCAGTATTTT.